One sample yielded the 31 T cell receptor beta chains listed below, sequenced in a study of somatic mutations in cytotoxic T cells in rheumatoid arthritis. Clones were read by immunoSEQ multiplex PCR, and TCRdb kept only the in-frame ones, dropping some. The table lists about 33,000 clones, about 80% of them singletons. Sequencing input: CD8+ T cells sorted from blood. The receptors come from a man aged 40-49 years in good health.

The chain uses TRBV7-9 and TRBJ2-7, with D tentatively TRBD2 (5 bases). Per the germline V gene, CDR1 is SEHNR and CDR2 is FQNEAQ (reference sequence). The V gene lost 0 bases and the J gene lost 1 base, with 16 bases spanning the gap. The CDR3 runs to 17 residues. The chain's CDR3 is CASSLARSTEESYEQYF. The CDR3 DNA follows: TGTGCCAGCAGCTTAGCGCGGTCAACGGAGGAATCCTACGAGCAGTACTTC.

CDR3 region: CASSEVPGSFYNEQFF. The CDR3 DNA reads TGTGCCAGCAGCGAGGTGCCGGGATCGTTCTACAATGAGCAGTTCTTC. The chain combines TRBV9 with TRBJ2-1, with a tentative D call TRBD2 (5 bases). Trimming removed 3 bases from V and 3 bases from J, with 16 bases in between. This CDR3 comprises 16 residues. The germline gives CDR1 SGDLS, CDR2 YYNGEE.

CDR3: CASSFRQGAGITF. CDR3 in DNA: TGTGCCAGCAGTTTCCGACAGGGGGCGGGAATCACCTTC. V and J are TRBV27 and TRBJ1-2, with TRBD1 identical over 10 bases. CDR1 and CDR2 from the germline V gene are MNHEY and SMNVEV (reference sequence). Unmatched junction bases numbered 8, after V lost 3 bases and J lost 13 bases. CDR3 length: 13 residues.

V is TRBV2 and J is TRBJ2-1; 7 nucleotides line up with TRBD2. Germline V gene data show CDR1 as SNHLY and CDR2 as FYNNEI. This CDR3 contains 15 residues. Trimming took 4 bases from V and 0 from J; bases not matched to a gene: 3. The CDR3 spells CASSAAGVSYNEQFF. Here the CDR3 DNA reads TGTGCCAGCAGTGCGGCGGGAGTCTCCTACAATGAGCAGTTCTTC.

The chain combines TRBV15 with TRBJ2-1; TRBD2 matches 9 bases. The trim removed 3 bases at V and 3 bases at J, leaving 3 bases unmatched. Germline V gene sequence: CDR1 LNHNV, CDR2 YYDKDF (reference sequence). The CDR3 extends over 15 amino acids. The CDR3 bases are TGTGCCACCAGCAGCTTAGCGGGAGACTACAATGAGCAGTTCTTC. Translation gives CATSSLAGDYNEQFF.

The chain combines TRBV11-2 with TRBJ2-7, with D maybe TRBD2 (5 bases). Germline values: CDR1 SGHAT, CDR2 FQNNGV. Trimming cost V 5 bases and J 2 bases, with 16 bases left between them. The CDR3 extends over 15 amino acids. The CDR3 region is CASSPEVDLAYEQYF. The CDR3 region has the DNA TGTGCCAGCAGCCCAGAAGTGGACTTGGCCTACGAGCAGTACTTC.

This chain joins TRBV27 and TRBJ2-1, with a possible D match to TRBD1 (5 bases). Trimming left V 2 bases short and J 5 bases short, with 7 bases between. Germline V gene data show CDR1 as MNHEY and CDR2 as SMNVEV (reference sequence). The CDR3 loop spans 13 amino acids. CDR3 protein: CASSLGANNEQFF. The DNA of the CDR3 is TGTGCCAGCAGTTTAGGGGCAAACAATGAGCAGTTCTTC.

Written as DNA, the CDR3 is TGTGCCAGCAGTCACATCGGGGACTACGAGCAGTACTTC. Protein sequence: CASSHIGDYEQYF. The chain employs TRBV28 and TRBJ2-7, with a tentative D call TRBD2 (5 bases). V was trimmed by 5 bases and J by 3 bases, leaving 11 bases between them. The germline CDR1 and CDR2 sequences are MDHEN and SYDVKM. This CDR3 contains 13 residues.

V gene TRBV28 combines with J gene TRBJ1-1; weak D call: TRBD1 (5 bases). V was clipped by 6 bases and J by 5 bases, with 10 bases between them. The germline V gene has CDR1 MDHEN and CDR2 SYDVKM. The CDR3 has 12 amino acids. CDR3 sequence reads: CASRGRRTEAFF. The CDR3 DNA sequence: TGTGCCAGCAGGGGGCGCCGAACTGAAGCTTTCTTT. The entire variable domain, with the rest obtained from reference TRBV28 and TRBJ1-1, is as follows: DVKVTQSSRYLVKRTGEKVFLECVQDMDHENMFWYRQDPGLGLRLIYFSYDVKMKEKGDIPEGYSVSREKKERFSLILESASTNQTSMYLCASRGRRTEAFFGQGTRLTVV.

This chain links TRBV5-1 with TRBJ1-2, with D possibly TRBD1 on 6 matching bases. Germline assignment: CDR1 SGHRS and CDR2 YFSETQ. V shed 1 base and J shed 8 bases, with 15 bases lying between them. This CDR3 comprises 14 residues. The CDR3 is CASSLKQGFEGYTF. CDR3 bases: TGCGCCAGCAGCTTGAAACAGGGTTTCGAGGGCTACACCTTC. The whole variable domain, remainder taken from reference TRBV5-1 and TRBJ1-2, is KAGVTQTPRYLIKTRGQQVTLSCSPISGHRSVSWYQQTPGQGLQFLFEYFSETQRNKGNFPGRFSGRQFSNSRSEMNVSTLELGDSALYLCASSLKQGFEGYTFGSGTRLTVV.

The V gene is TRBV7-9, the J gene TRBJ1-3; perhaps TRBD1 as D (5 bases). Looked up from germline, CDR1 is SEHNR and CDR2 is FQNEAQ (reference sequence). Trimming pared 6 bases from V and 0 bases from J, leaving 15 bases between. CDR3 length: 16 amino acids. DNA of the CDR3: TGTGCCAGCAGGGCCGGGACCGAGGCCTCTGGAAACACCATATATTTT. It is translated as CASRAGTEASGNTIYF.

The rearrangement links TRBV29-1 to TRBJ2-3; unclear D gene. The CDR3 runs 13 residues. The germline V and J ends were trimmed by 5 bases and 0 bases, with 9 bases remaining between them. Per germline, CDR1 SQVTM and CDR2 ANQGSEA. CDR3 amino acids: CSVCTASTDTQYF. Here the CDR3 DNA reads TGCAGCGTTTGTACAGCGAGCACAGATACGCAGTATTTT.

The V gene is TRBV27, the J gene TRBJ2-7; D uncertain. CDR1 MNHEY and CDR2 SMNVEV come from the germline V gene (reference sequence). Deletions cut 0 bases from V and 0 bases from J, with 6 bases between. The CDR3 loop spans 14 amino acids. As DNA, the CDR3 is TGTGCCAGCAGTTTATCCTCGCTCTCCTACGAGCAGTACTTC. As protein: CASSLSSLSYEQYF.

This clone was detected once. The chain carries TRBV10-2 and TRBJ2-1; 14 nucleotides agree with TRBD2. This CDR3 region has 15 residues. With V trimmed by 6 bases and J by 8 bases, 6 bases remained unmatched. Germline assignment: CDR1 WSHSY and CDR2 SAAADI. The CDR3 bases are TGCGCCAGCAGCGGGACTAGCGGGAGTGGGGATGAGCAGTTCTTC. Its translation is CASSGTSGSGDEQFF.

This CDR3 is CASSQDYGGSYGYTF. The CDR3, as DNA: TGCGCCAGCAGCCAAGACTATGGGGGGAGCTATGGCTACACCTTC. This chain uses TRBV4-3 with TRBJ1-2; possibly TRBD1 for D (5 bases). The CDR3 length is 15 residues. The V and J ends lost 0 bases and 4 bases respectively, with 12 bases between them. CDR1 is LGHNA and CDR2 is YSLEER in the germline V gene.

This clone appeared once. The rearrangement links TRBV4-1 to TRBJ2-1; TRBD2 agrees at 9 bases. The CDR3 covers 14 residues. Germline assignment: CDR1 MGHRA and CDR2 YSYEKL. V gave up 3 bases and J gave up 8 bases; unmatched junction bases: 5. The CDR3 DNA reads TGCGCCAGCAGCCAGCGGGAGGGCCTCGATGAGCAGTTCTTC. Translation: CASSQREGLDEQFF.

CDR3 region: CASSQAAANTEAFF. The CDR3 region has the DNA TGTGCCAGCAGCCAAGCCGCGGCGAACACTGAAGCTTTCTTT. This chain uses TRBV14 with TRBJ1-1, with D hard to call. The ends were cut back, 1 base at V and 1 base at J, with 7 bases in the middle. The CDR3 runs 14 residues. The germline CDR1 and CDR2 sequences are SGHDN and FVKESK.

The chain has TRBV28 and TRBJ2-5, with TRBD1 matching over 8 bases. The CDR3 runs to 13 residues. Germline assignment: CDR1 MDHEN and CDR2 SYDVKM. The junction had 4 bases not matched to a gene; V was cut back by 6 bases and J by 4 bases. CDR3 DNA sequence: TGTGCCAGCAGGCAGGGGGCGGTAGAGACCCAGTACTTC. The encoded protein is CASRQGAVETQYF.

The rearrangement uses TRBV4-1 and TRBJ2-7; D not resolved. The germline CDR1 and CDR2 sequences are MGHRA and YSYEKL. The CDR3 runs to 13 residues. V shed 4 bases and J shed 3 bases, with 10 bases lying between them. In DNA form, the CDR3 reads TGCGCCAGCAGCCCGCAAAACAACTACGAGCAGTACTTC. Its protein product is CASSPQNNYEQYF.

DNA for the CDR3: TGCGCCAGCAGCTTGGAAGGGGTTGGCTACACCTTC. The encoded protein is CASSLEGVGYTF. The rearrangement joins TRBV5-1 to TRBJ1-2, with D perhaps matching TRBD1 (5 bases). The CDR3 has 12 amino acids. Germline assignment: CDR1 SGHRS and CDR2 YFSETQ. The V and J ends lost 0 bases and 7 bases respectively, with 7 bases between them.

This sequence joins TRBV5-1 and TRBJ2-7; TRBD2 matches 7 bases. This CDR3 spans 15 amino acids. V shed 5 bases and J 0 bases; nucleotides not matched to a gene: 8. The germline V gene has CDR1 SGHRS and CDR2 YFSETQ. As DNA, the CDR3 is TGCGCCAGCAGTCCTAGCGGTACCTACTCCTACGAGCAGTACTTC. Residues: CASSPSGTYSYEQYF.

CDR3 residues: CASSLGGIDTQYF. The CDR3 bases are TGTGCCAGCAGCTTAGGGGGGATAGATACGCAGTATTTT. The chain recombines TRBV28 with TRBJ2-3, with D perhaps being TRBD1 or TRBD2 (6 bases each). The CDR3 contains 13 residues. Deletions cut 6 bases from V and 5 bases from J, with 12 bases between. Germline V gene lookup returns CDR1 MDHEN and CDR2 SYDVKM.

This rearrangement joins TRBV28 to TRBJ2-2; D not certain. The germline gives CDR1 MDHEN, CDR2 SYDVKM. The CDR3 runs to 19 residues. The germline V and J ends were trimmed by 3 bases and 0 bases, with 20 bases remaining between them. CDR3 in amino acids: CASSFEREGKGPNTGELFF. DNA for the CDR3: TGTGCCAGCAGTTTCGAGAGAGAAGGAAAAGGGCCGAACACCGGGGAGCTGTTTTTT.

This rearrangement joins TRBV9 to TRBJ2-2, with D unclear. V lost 7 bases and J 6 bases, leaving 10 bases between the germline ends. Germline CDR1 reads SGDLS; CDR2 reads YYNGEE. The CDR3 loop spans 12 amino acids. CDR3 sequence: CASGWGAGELFF. In DNA, the CDR3 is TGTGCCAGCGGCTGGGGTGCCGGGGAGCTGTTTTTT.

The rearrangement links TRBV10-2 to TRBJ2-1, with 7 bases identical to TRBD2. The CDR3 sequence is 15 residues long. With V trimmed by 6 bases and J by 6 bases, 11 bases remained unmatched. CDR1 WSHSY and CDR2 SAAADI come from the germline V gene. CDR3 bases: TGCGCCAGCAGGATGGCGGGAGAGGAAGGCAATGAGCAGTTCTTC. Amino acids: CASRMAGEEGNEQFF.

The gene calls are TRBV27 and TRBJ1-1; maybe TRBD1 (5 bases). CDR3 size: 14 residues. Trimming left V 3 bases short and J 1 base short, with 9 bases between. The germline V gene has CDR1 MNHEY and CDR2 SMNVEV (reference sequence). The CDR3 reads CASSFWGPNTEAFF. CDR3 nucleotides: TGTGCCAGCAGTTTCTGGGGACCGAACACTGAAGCTTTCTTT.

V and J are TRBV27 and TRBJ2-1, with 9 bases that match TRBD2. Looked up from germline, CDR1 is MNHEY and CDR2 is SMNVEV (reference sequence). V was clipped by 7 bases and J by 5 bases; unmatched bases: 6. The CDR3 is 14 amino acids. This chain's CDR3 is CASIGASGNNEQFF. The DNA of the CDR3 is TGTGCCAGCATAGGGGCTAGCGGGAACAATGAGCAGTTCTTC.

CDR3 residues: CSVLPGGERRNEQFF. The CDR3 nucleotides read TGCAGCGTTCTACCCGGGGGGGAGAGGAGAAATGAGCAGTTCTTC. The chain employs TRBV29-1 and TRBJ2-1; 8 bases agree with TRBD2. The length of the CDR3 is 15 residues. The V and J ends lost 5 bases and 7 bases, in that order; junction bases with no gene match: 13. The germline V gene has CDR1 SQVTM and CDR2 ANQGSEA.

The rearrangement uses TRBV6-5 and TRBJ2-1; a possible D gene is TRBD1 (7 bases). The CDR3 is 16 amino acids. V was cut by 2 bases and J by 1 base, with 12 bases left in between. Per germline, CDR1 MNHEY and CDR2 SVGAGI. Here the CDR3 reads CASSYQAGQSYNEQFF. For the CDR3, the DNA is TGTGCCAGCAGTTACCAGGCGGGACAGTCCTACAATGAGCAGTTCTTC.

This chain links TRBV6-1 with TRBJ2-2; 10 bases align to TRBD1. This CDR3 region has 16 residues. The germline CDR1 and CDR2 sequences are MNHNS and SASEGT. Trimming cost V 2 bases and J 6 bases; bases outside gene matches: 6. CDR3 bases: TGTGCCAGCAGTGAATACGACAGGGGGCTGGCCGGGGAGCTGTTTTTT. Protein product: CASSEYDRGLAGELFF.

The CDR3 DNA reads TGTGCCAGCAGCTTGGATTACGAGCAGTACTTC. Its translation is CASSLDYEQYF. The chain recombines TRBV13 with TRBJ2-7, with D unresolved. The CDR3 is made up of 11 amino acids. Between the trimmed V and J ends, which lost 3 bases and 4 bases, there was a span of 4 bases. The germline CDR1 and CDR2 sequences are PRHDT and FYEKMQ (reference sequence).